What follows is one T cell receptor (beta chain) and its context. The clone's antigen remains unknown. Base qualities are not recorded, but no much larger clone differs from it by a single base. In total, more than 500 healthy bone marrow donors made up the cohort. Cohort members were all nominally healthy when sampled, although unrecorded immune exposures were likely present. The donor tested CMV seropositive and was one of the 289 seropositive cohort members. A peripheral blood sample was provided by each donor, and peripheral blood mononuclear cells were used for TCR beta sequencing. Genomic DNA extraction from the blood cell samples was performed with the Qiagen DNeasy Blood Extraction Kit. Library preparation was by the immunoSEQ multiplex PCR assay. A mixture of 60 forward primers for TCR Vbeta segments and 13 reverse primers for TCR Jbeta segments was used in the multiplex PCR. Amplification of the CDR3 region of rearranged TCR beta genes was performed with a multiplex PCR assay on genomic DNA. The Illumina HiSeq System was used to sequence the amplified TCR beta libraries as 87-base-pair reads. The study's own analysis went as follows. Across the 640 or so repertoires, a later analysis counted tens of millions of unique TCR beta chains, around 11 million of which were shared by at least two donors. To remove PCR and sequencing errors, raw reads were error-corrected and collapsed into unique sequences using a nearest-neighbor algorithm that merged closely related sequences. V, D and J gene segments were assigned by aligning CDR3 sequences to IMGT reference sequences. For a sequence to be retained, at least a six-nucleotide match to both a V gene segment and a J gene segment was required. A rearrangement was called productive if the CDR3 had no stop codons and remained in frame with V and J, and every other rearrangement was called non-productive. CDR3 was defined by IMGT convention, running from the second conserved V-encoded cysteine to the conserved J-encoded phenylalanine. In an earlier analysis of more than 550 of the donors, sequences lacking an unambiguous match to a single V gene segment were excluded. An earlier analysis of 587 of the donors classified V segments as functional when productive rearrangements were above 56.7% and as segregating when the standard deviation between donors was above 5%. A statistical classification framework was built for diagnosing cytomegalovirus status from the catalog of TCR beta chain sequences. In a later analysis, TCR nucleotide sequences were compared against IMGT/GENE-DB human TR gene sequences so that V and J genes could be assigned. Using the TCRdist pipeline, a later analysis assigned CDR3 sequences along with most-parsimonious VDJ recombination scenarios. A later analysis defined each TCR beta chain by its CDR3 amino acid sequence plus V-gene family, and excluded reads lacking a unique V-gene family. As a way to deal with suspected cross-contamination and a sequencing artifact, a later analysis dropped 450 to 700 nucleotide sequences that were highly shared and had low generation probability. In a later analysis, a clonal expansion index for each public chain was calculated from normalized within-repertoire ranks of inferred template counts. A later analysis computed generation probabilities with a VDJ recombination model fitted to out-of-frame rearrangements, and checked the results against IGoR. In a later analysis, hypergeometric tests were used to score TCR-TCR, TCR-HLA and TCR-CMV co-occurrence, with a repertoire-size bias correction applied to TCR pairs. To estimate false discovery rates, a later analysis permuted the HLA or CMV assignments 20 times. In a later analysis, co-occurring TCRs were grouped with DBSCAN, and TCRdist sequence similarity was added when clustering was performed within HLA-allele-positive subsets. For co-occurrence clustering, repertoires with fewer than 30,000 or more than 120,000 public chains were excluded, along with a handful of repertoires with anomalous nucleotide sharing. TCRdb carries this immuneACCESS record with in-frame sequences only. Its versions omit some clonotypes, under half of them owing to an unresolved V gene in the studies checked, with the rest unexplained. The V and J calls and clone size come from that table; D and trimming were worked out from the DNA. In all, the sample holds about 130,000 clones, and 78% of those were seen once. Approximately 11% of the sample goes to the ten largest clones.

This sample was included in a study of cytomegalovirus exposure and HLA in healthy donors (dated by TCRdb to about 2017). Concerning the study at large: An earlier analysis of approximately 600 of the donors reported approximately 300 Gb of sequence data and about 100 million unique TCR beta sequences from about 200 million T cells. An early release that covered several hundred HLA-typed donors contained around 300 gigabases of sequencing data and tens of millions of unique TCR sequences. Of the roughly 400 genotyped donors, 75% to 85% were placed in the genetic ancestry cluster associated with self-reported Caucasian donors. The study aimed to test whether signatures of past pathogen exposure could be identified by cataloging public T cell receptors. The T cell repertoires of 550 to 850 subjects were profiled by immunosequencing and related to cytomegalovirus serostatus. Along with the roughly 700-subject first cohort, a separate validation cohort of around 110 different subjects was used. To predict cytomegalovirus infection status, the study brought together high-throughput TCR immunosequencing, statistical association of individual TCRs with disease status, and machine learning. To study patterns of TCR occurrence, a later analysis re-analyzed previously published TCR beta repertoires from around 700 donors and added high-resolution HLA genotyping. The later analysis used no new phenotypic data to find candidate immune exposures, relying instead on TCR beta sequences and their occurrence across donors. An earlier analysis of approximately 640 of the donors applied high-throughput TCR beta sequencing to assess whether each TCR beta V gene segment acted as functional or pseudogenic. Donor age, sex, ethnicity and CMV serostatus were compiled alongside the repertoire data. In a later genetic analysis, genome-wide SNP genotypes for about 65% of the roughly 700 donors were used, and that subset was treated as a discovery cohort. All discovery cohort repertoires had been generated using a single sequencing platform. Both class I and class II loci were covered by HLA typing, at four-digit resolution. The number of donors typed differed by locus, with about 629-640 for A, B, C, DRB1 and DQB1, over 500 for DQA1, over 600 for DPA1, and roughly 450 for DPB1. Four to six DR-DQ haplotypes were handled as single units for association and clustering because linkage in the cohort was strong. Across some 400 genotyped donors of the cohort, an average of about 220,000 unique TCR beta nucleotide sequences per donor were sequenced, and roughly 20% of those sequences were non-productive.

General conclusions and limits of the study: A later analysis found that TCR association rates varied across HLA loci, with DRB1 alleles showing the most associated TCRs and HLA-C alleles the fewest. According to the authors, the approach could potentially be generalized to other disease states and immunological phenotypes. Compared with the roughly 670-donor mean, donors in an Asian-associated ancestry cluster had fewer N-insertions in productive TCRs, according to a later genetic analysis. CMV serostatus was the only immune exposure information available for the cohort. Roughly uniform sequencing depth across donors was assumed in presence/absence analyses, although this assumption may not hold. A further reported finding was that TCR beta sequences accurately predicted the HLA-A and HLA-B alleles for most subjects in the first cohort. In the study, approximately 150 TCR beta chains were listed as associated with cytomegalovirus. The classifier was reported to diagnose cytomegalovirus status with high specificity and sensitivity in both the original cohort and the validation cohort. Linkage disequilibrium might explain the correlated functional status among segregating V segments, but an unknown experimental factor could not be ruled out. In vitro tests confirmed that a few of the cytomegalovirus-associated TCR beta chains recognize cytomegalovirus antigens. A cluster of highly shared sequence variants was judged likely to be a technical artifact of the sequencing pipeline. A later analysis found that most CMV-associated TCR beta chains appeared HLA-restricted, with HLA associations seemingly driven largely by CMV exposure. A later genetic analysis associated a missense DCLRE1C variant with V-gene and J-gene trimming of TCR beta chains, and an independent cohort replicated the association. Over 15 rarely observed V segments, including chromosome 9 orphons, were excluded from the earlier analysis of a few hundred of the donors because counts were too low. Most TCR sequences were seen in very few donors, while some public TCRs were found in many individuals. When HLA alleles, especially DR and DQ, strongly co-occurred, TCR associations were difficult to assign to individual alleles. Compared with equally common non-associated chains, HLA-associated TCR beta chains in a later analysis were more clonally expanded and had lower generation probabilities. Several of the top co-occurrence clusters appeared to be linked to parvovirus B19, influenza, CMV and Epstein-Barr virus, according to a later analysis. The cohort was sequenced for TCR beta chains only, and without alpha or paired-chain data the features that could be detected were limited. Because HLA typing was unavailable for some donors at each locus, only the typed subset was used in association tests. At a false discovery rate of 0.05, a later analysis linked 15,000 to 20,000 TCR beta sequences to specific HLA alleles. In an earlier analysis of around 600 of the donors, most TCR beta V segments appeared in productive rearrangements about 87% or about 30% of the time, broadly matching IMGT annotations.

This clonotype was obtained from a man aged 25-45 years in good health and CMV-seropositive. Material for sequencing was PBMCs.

The CDR3 loop reads CASSQEGTSGSGGELFF. The nucleotide sequence is given as TGCGCCAGCAGCCAAGAGGGGACTAGCGGGAGTGGGGGGGAGCTGTTTTTT. The chain joins TRBV4-1 to TRBJ2-2, with TRBD2 identical over 14 junction bases. The V end gives up 0 bases and the J end 8 bases, leaving 5 bases in the junction not matched to a gene. The cysteine opens and the phenylalanine closes a CDR3 of 17 amino acids. The DNA shown is the 51-base CDR3, in frame from base 1. Per the germline V gene, MGHRA is the CDR1 and YSYEKL is the CDR2.